This T cell receptor (beta chain) was sequenced for a study of response to subunit inactivated influenza vaccine. Germline V gives CDR1 DFQATT, CDR2 SNEGSKA (reference sequence). V lost 6 bases and J lost 15, with 27 bases in between. This CDR3 contains 14 residues. TCRdb reprocessed the RT-PCR reads with MiXCR, giving one entry per CDR3 protein. The sample contains around 520,000 distinct CDR3 sequences, approximately 24% of which appear only once. The starting material was CD4+ T cells sorted from PBMCs, obtained 4 to 6 days after vaccination. The rearrangement uses TRBV20-1 and TRBJ2-1, with a weak D call TRBD2 (6 bases). This clonotype originated in a man in his fifties who received an inactivated influenza vaccine. CDR3 in DNA: TGCAGTGCCCGAAACAAAAAAACTAGCTTGGCAGGGTTCTTC. This codes for CSARNKKTSLAGFF.